The table lists the clone carrying this TCR beta chain with a count of one. Germline V gene data show CDR1 as MDHEN and CDR2 as SYDVKM. Trimming took off 6 bases at V and 1 base at J, with 6 bases between the two ends. This CDR3 comprises 12 residues. The entry originates in a study of blood T cell repertoires in COVID-19. Study context: COVID-19 samples from acute and convalescent phases originated in the United States, Italy and Spain. PBMCs, B-cell-depleted T cells, or T cells were the source of the cDNA or gDNA that made up the material.

In the original workflow: Amplification from reference gene primers served as the basis for estimated nucleated cell counts. The method was immunoSEQ multiplex PCR; TCRdb's version includes in-frame clones alone and lacks a portion of them. That table supplies the V and J calls and clone size; D and trimming were determined from the DNA. The sample holds around 180,000 clones, about 85% seen once. The receptor was derived from a woman in her 30s with active or convalescent COVID-19. The V gene is TRBV28, the J gene TRBJ1-2, with D uncertain. The sequenced sample was peripheral blood. Here the CDR3 DNA reads TGTGCCAGCAGGAAGAGTAACTATGGCTACACCTTC. It specifies CASRKSNYGYTF.